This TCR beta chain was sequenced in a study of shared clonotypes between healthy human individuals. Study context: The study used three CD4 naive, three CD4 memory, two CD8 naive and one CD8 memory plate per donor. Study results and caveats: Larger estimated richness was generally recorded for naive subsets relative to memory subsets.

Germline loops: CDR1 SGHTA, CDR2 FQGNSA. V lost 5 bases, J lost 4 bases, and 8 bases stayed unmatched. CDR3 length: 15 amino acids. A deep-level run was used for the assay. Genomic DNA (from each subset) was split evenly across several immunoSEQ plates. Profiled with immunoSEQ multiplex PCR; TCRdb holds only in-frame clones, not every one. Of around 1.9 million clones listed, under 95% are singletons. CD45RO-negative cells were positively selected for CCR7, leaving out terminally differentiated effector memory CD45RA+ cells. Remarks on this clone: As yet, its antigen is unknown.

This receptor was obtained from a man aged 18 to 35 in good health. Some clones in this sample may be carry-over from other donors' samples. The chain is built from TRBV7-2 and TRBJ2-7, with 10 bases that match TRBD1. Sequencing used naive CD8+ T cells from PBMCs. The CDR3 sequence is CASSARTGGGYEQYF. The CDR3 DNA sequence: TGTGCCAGCAGCGCCCGGACAGGGGGGGGATACGAGCAGTACTTC.